The clone carrying this T cell receptor beta chain has a single count. This sample is part of a study of T cell changes during pregnancy in multiple sclerosis. Profiling relied on immunoSEQ multiplex PCR, and the TCRdb table lists in-frame clones only, not all of them. The data contain around 27,000 clones, 93% of them singletons. CDR1 and CDR2 from the germline V gene are SGHDT and YYEEEE. This CDR3 is 14 amino acids long. The V gene end was trimmed by 1 base and the J gene end by 7 bases; junction bases not matched to a gene: 4. Specimen: CD4+ T cells from peripheral blood mononuclear cells, collected after pregnancy. V and J are TRBV5-6 and TRBJ2-7, with 11 nucleotides matching TRBD1. The TCR was taken from a female donor with multiple sclerosis, enrolled in a pregnancy study. In nucleotides, the CDR3 is TGTGCCAGCAGCTTGCCGGGACAGGGGGAAGAGCAGTACTTC. Translated, it gives CASSLPGQGEEQYF.